This T cell receptor beta chain was observed in a study of Graves' ophthalmopathy and Graves' hyperthyroidism. Between the trimmed V and J ends, which lost 1 base and 5 bases, there was a span of 6 bases. Germline CDR1 and CDR2: PRHDT and FYEKMQ (reference sequence). CDR3 length: 12 residues. Remarks on this clonotype: As yet, its antigen is unknown.

RNA transcripts yielded amplified TCR beta CDR3 regions. HTBI primers were used in a first-round RT-PCR, which preceded a second-round multiplex PCR. TCRdb passed the multiplex PCR reads through MiXCR, listing each CDR3 protein once. The table records approximately 410,000 distinct CDR3 sequences, 15% of them present only once. Whole-study results and caveats: Detected in blood as well were most expanded thyroid clonotypes with frequency above 0.001.

Only newly diagnosed hyperthyroidism patients aged 18 to 65, with under 2 months' duration, were enrolled. The study excluded patients with other autoimmune diseases, uncontrolled infections, pregnancy or lactation. This TCR derives from a woman under 30 with stable Graves' hyperthyroidism. Material for sequencing was peripheral blood. The rearrangement joins TRBV13 to TRBJ2-7; D is unresolved. The CDR3 region has the DNA TGTGCCAGCAGCTTAGCGCCAAACGAGCAGTACTTC. It codes for CASSLAPNEQYF.